A single sample gave rise to the 16 T cell receptor beta chains below, sequenced in a study of cytotoxic CD8 clonotypes in ibrutinib-treated CLL. This table comes from immunoSEQ multiplex PCR, and its TCRdb copy is limited to in-frame clones, with some not included. The sample has about 25,000 clones, 65% to 80% seen once. The source material was PBMCs, sampled after 12 months of ibrutinib treatment. The receptors originated from a human donor with chronic lymphocytic leukemia.

The gene calls are TRBV16 and TRBJ2-7; D gene ambiguous. Germline assignment: CDR1 KGHSY and CDR2 FQNENV. The CDR3 has 12 amino acids. With 4 bases removed from V and 3 bases from J, the gap between germline ends came to 7 bases. The CDR3 nucleotides read TGTGCCAGCAGCCGCGGACGCTACGAGCAGTACTTC. Amino acid sequence: CASSRGRYEQYF.

The chain has TRBV4-1 and TRBJ2-1; 11 bases agree with TRBD2. The V and J ends lost 4 bases and 6 bases, in that order; junction bases with no gene match: 11. The V gene's germline CDR1 is MGHRA and CDR2 YSYEKL. This CDR3 contains 17 residues. DNA for the CDR3: TGCGCCAGCAGCCCCCATTTAGCGGGGGGGCCGGGCAATGAGCAGTTCTTC. Protein sequence: CASSPHLAGGPGNEQFF.

This chain uses TRBV5-1 with TRBJ1-2; 10 positions match TRBD1. The CDR3 has 14 residues. V was clipped by 2 bases and J by 5 bases; unmatched bases: 3. Germline lookup yields CDR1 SGHRS and CDR2 YFSETQ. The CDR3 region is CASSLDRGQYGYTF. In DNA form, the CDR3 reads TGCGCCAGCAGCTTAGACAGGGGGCAATATGGCTACACCTTC. Looking up the rest from reference TRBV5-1 and TRBJ1-2 gives the full variable domain: KAGVTQTPRYLIKTRGQQVTLSCSPISGHRSVSWYQQTPGQGLQFLFEYFSETQRNKGNFPGRFSGRQFSNSRSEMNVSTLELGDSALYLCASSLDRGQYGYTFGSGTRLTVV.

This chain uses TRBV7-9 with TRBJ1-2; D uncertain. The CDR3 sequence is 13 residues long. From germline, CDR1 is SEHNR and CDR2 FQNEAQ (reference sequence). The V end was cut by 3 bases, the J end by 4 bases, with 9 bases between. CDR3 coding DNA: TGTGCCAGCAGCTTGGAGGGAGGCTATGGCTACACCTTC. Protein: CASSLEGGYGYTF.

The rearrangement links TRBV19 to TRBJ1-3; a weak D match, TRBD1 (6 bases). The CDR3 has 17 amino acids. Trimming removed 6 bases at V and 3 bases at J, with 21 bases between. Per germline, CDR1 LNHDA and CDR2 SQIVND (reference sequence). This CDR3 is CASSDYRASGDGNTIYF. The DNA of the CDR3 is TGTGCCAGTAGCGACTATCGAGCATCAGGGGATGGAAACACCATATATTTT.

The chain couples TRBV5-1 to TRBJ1-3; D unclear. The CDR3 has 16 amino acids. Germline lookup yields CDR1 SGHRS and CDR2 YFSETQ. Trimming cost V 0 bases and J 0 bases, with 10 bases left between them. The CDR3 region has the DNA TGCGCCAGCAGCTTGGGAGGGAGAACCTCTGGAAACACCATATATTTT. It translates to CASSLGGRTSGNTIYF.

The chain is built from TRBV6-1 and TRBJ1-2, with 7 bases identical to TRBD1. J gave up 1 base and V 4 bases, and 9 bases lay outside the gene matches. Germline assignment: CDR1 MNHNS and CDR2 SASEGT. The CDR3 has 16 residues. The chain's CDR3 is CASSGGTATNNYGYTF. CDR3 nucleotide sequence: TGTGCCAGCAGTGGCGGGACAGCCACTAATAACTATGGCTACACCTTC.

The V gene is TRBV11-2, the J gene TRBJ2-3; 9 bases are a match to TRBD1. The V gene's germline CDR1 is SGHAT and CDR2 FQNNGV. The V and J ends lost 5 bases and 6 bases, in that order; junction bases with no gene match: 6. This CDR3 contains 14 residues. DNA for the CDR3: TGTGCCAGCAGCCAGACAGGGGGGGTGGATACGCAGTATTTT. This codes for CASSQTGGVDTQYF.

The chain has TRBV7-6 and TRBJ1-3, with D possibly TRBD1 on 5 matching bases. The germline V and J ends were trimmed by 2 bases and 0 bases, with 17 bases remaining between them. Germline V gene data show CDR1 as SGHVS and CDR2 as FNYEAQ. This CDR3 contains 18 residues. CDR3 nucleotide sequence: TGTGCCAGCAGCTTAACCCGCCCTGACAGCCTCTCTGGAAACACCATATATTTT. This gives the protein CASSLTRPDSLSGNTIYF.

A few counts support this clone. This chain links TRBV7-2 with TRBJ1-1; no definite D call. The germline V and J ends were trimmed by 1 base and 11 bases, with 14 bases remaining between them. The CDR3 totals 13 residues. Germline V gene data show CDR1 as SGHTA and CDR2 as FQGNSA. CDR3 DNA sequence: TGTGCCAGCAGCTTAGGGGGTCGGACTGGGGCTTTCTTT. Protein product: CASSLGGRTGAFF. Full variable domain (remainder filled in from reference TRBV7-2 and TRBJ1-1): GAGVSQSPSNKVTEKGKDVELRCDPISGHTALYWYRQSLGQGLEFLIYFQGNSAPDKSGLPSDRFSAERTGGSVSTLTIQRTQQEDSAVYLCASSLGGRTGAFFGQGTRLTVV.

For the CDR3, the DNA is TGTGCCAGCAGCAGACAGTCCAATCAGCCCCAGCATTTT. It encodes CASSRQSNQPQHF. The V gene is TRBV7-2, the J gene TRBJ1-5, with D possibly matching TRBD1 (5 bases). Per the germline V gene, CDR1 is SGHTA and CDR2 is FQGNSA. This CDR3 contains 13 residues. Trimming left V 5 bases short and J 3 bases short, with 8 bases between. The full variable domain, rest sourced from reference TRBV7-2 and TRBJ1-5, is GAGVSQSPSNKVTEKGKDVELRCDPISGHTALYWYRQSLGQGLEFLIYFQGNSAPDKSGLPSDRFSAERTGGSVSTLTIQRTQQEDSAVYLCASSRQSNQPQHFGDGTRLSIL.

The CDR3 nucleotides are TGTGCCGCGCGGGGGCTCTTGGCGGACGGGGAGCTGTTTTTT. Translating it yields CAARGLLADGELFF. V usage is TRBV25-1 and J usage is TRBJ2-2; a possible D gene is TRBD2 (7 bases). The ends were cut back, 11 bases at V and 7 bases at J, with 20 bases in the middle. This CDR3 is 14 amino acids long. Germline V gives CDR1 MGHDK, CDR2 SYGVNS.

This clone was observed a handful of times. The rearrangement links TRBV6-6 to TRBJ1-4; tentative D call: TRBD1 (6 bases). Germline assignment: CDR1 MNHNY and CDR2 SVGAGI (reference sequence). Trimming took off 7 bases at V and 0 bases at J, with 12 bases between the two ends. The CDR3 is made up of 15 amino acids. For the CDR3, the DNA is TGTGCCAGCACCCTGAGGGGGGCAACTAATGAAAAACTGTTTTTT. Translation gives CASTLRGATNEKLFF.

V usage is TRBV30 and J usage is TRBJ1-3, with 9 bases lining up with TRBD1. This CDR3 contains 15 residues. Germline loops: CDR1 GTSNPN, CDR2 SVGIG (reference sequence). J lost 10 bases, V lost 0 bases, and 10 bases had no gene match. The CDR3 loop reads CAWSVIGDRGSTIYF. The CDR3 DNA reads TGTGCCTGGAGTGTAATTGGTGACAGGGGGTCGACCATATATTTT.

The chain employs TRBV19 and TRBJ1-2; no clear D gene. V shed 1 base and J shed 0 bases, with 9 bases lying between them. The germline gives CDR1 LNHDA, CDR2 SQIVND (reference sequence). The CDR3 is 15 amino acids. The CDR3 loop is CASSIAAGPNYGYTF. Written as DNA, the CDR3 is TGTGCCAGTAGTATAGCGGCAGGCCCTAACTATGGCTACACCTTC.

The rearrangement joins TRBV11-1 to TRBJ1-6; D call uncertain. Germline CDR1 and CDR2: SGHAT and FQDESV (reference sequence). The CDR3 contains 15 residues. Trimming took 2 bases from V and 3 from J, leaving 8 bases between them. CDR3 sequence reads: CASSLSQRYNSPLHF. CDR3 nucleotide sequence: TGTGCCAGCAGCTTAAGTCAGCGCTATAATTCACCCCTCCACTTT.